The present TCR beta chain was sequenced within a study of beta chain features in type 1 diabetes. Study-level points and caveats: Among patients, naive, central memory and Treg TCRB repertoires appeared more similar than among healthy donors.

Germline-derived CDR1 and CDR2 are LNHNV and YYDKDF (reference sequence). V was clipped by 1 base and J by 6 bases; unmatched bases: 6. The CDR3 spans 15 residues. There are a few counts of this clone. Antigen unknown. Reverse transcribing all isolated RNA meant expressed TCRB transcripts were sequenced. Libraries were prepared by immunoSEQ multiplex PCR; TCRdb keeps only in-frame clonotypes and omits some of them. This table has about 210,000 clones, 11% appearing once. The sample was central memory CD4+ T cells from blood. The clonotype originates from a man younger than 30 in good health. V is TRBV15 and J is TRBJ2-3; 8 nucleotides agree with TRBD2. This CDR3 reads CATSRVSGGPDTQYF. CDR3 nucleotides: TGTGCCACCAGCAGAGTGTCGGGAGGGCCCGATACGCAGTATTTT. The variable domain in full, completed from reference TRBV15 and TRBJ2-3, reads DAMVIQNPRYQVTQFGKPVTLSCSQTLNHNVMYWYQQKSSQAPKLLFHYYDKDFNNEADTPDNFQSRRPNTSFCFLDIRSPGLGDTAMYLCATSRVSGGPDTQYFGPGTRLTVL.